This T cell receptor (beta chain) was sequenced in a study of T cell changes during pregnancy in multiple sclerosis. The assay was immunoSEQ multiplex PCR, and TCRdb's table has in-frame clones only and misses some. The sample carries tens of thousands of clones, about 87% recorded once. J gave up 2 bases and V 5 bases, and 10 bases lay outside the gene matches. Germline V gene data show CDR1 as LNHDA and CDR2 as SQIVND (reference sequence). This CDR3 contains 16 residues. The chain joins TRBV19 to TRBJ1-1; 8 nucleotides align to TRBD1. This clonotype originated in a female donor with multiple sclerosis, enrolled in a pregnancy study. Sequenced here: CD4+ T cells from peripheral blood mononuclear cells, sampled in the second trimester of pregnancy. The CDR3 is CASSPGQGHFNTEAFF. For the CDR3, the DNA is TGTGCCAGTAGTCCAGGACAGGGACATTTCAACACTGAAGCTTTCTTT.